A selection of T cell receptor beta chains follows, all from one sample in a study of regulatory T cells in long-lasting Graves disease. TCRdb fed the multiplex PCR reads into MiXCR, producing one record per CDR3 protein. The data show under 450,000 distinct CDR3 sequences, under 20% seen once. These same records also appear under a second study, on T cells in Graves' hyperthyroidism and ophthalmopathy.

The sample consisted of peripheral blood mononuclear cells (PBMCs), taken at new diagnosis, from a patient treated with antithyroid drugs. All receptors derive from a woman under 30 with Graves disease. Each CDR3 is given with its conserved first and last residue. A D gene is named only where the DNA matches it firmly. Clone size, where shown, is once, few, many, or a class for clones that have expanded.

TRBJ2-5 TRBV5-1 NA few CASSYFDEPETQYF TGCGCCAGCAGCTACTTTGACGAGCCGGAGACCCAGTACTTC
TRBJ1-5 TRBV28 TRBD1 many CASRPTGGFNQPQHF TGTGCCAGCAGGCCCACAGGGGGCTTCAATCAGCCCCAGCATTTT
TRBJ2-3 TRBV20-1 NA few CSASGGGGATDTQYF TGCAGTGCTAGTGGGGGGGGCGGAGCGACAGATACGCAGTATTTT
TRBJ2-1 TRBV4-1 NA NA CASSQDGVSHEQFF TGCGCCAGCAGCCAAGATGGGGTTAGCCATGAGCAGTTCTTC
TRBJ1-1 TRBV29-1 TRBD1 few CSVAPGQPNTEAFF TGCAGCGTCGCACCGGGACAGCCGAACACTGAAGCTTTCTTT
TRBJ2-5 TRBV2 TRBD1 many CASSEGTGQETQYF TGTGCCAGCAGTGAGGGGACAGGGCAAGAGACCCAGTACTTC
TRBJ2-5 TRBV20-1 TRBD2 many CSADGRLSNQETQYF TGCAGTGCAGACGGGAGGTTATCGAACCAAGAGACCCAGTACTTC
TRBJ1-1 TRBV12-3/TRBV12-4 NA many CASRWGRNTEAFF TGTGCCAGCAGGTGGGGCCGGAACACTGAAGCTTTCTTT
TRBJ2-1 TRBV2 TRBD2 few CASTAGAGGSSSYNEQFF TGTGCCAGTACCGCAGGGGCGGGAGGGAGTAGCTCCTACAATGAGCAGTTCTTC
TRBJ2-1 TRBV28 NA NA CASSLSQGANNEQFF TGTGCCAGCAGTTTATCGCAAGGGGCTAACAATGAGCAGTTCTTC
TRBJ1-3 TRBV30 NA NA CARSPGDAGNTIYF TGTGCCCGGAGCCCCGGGGACGCTGGAAACACCATATATTTT
TRBJ1-2 TRBV7-2 NA NA CASSFYGGSTYGYTF TGTGCCAGCAGCTTTTACGGCGGGTCGACCTATGGCTACACCTTC
TRBJ2-3 TRBV19 TRBD1 many CASTGGLWADTQYF TGTGCCAGTACAGGGGGTCTCTGGGCAGATACGCAGTATTTT
TRBJ2-1 TRBV10-3 NA NA CAISELEGRNYNEQFF TGTGCCATCAGTGAGTTAGAGGGGCGTAACTACAATGAGCAGTTCTTC
TRBJ2-2 TRBV29-1 NA NA CSVGPLRGTGELFF TGCAGCGTCGGCCCTCTTAGGGGGACCGGGGAGCTGTTTTTT
TRBJ2-2 TRBV6-2/TRBV6-3 TRBD1 many CASSPRPGQGLITGELFF TGTGCCAGCAGTCCCCGACCGGGACAGGGTCTTATCACCGGGGAGCTGTTTTTT
TRBJ1-4 TRBV30 NA many CAWSFSGTNEKLFF TGTGCCTGGAGTTTCTCGGGGACTAATGAAAAACTGTTTTTT
TRBJ1-1 TRBV4-1 NA NA CASTGVTRNTEAFF TGCGCCAGCACCGGAGTTACGAGGAACACTGAAGCTTTCTTT
TRBJ1-2 TRBV6-1 NA many CASTPDPGYGYTF TGTGCCAGCACCCCAGATCCGGGCTATGGCTACACCTTC
TRBJ2-2 TRBV19 TRBD2 few CASSNLAGVFAGELFF TGTGCCAGTAGTAACCTAGCGGGAGTGTTCGCCGGGGAGCTGTTTTTT
TRBJ2-7 TRBV6-1 TRBD2 NA CASSEATSGGYEQYF TGTGCCAGCAGTGAAGCCACTAGCGGGGGCTACGAGCAGTACTTC
TRBJ1-1 TRBV28 NA few CASSQKGGTDEAFF TGTGCCAGCAGTCAAAAAGGGGGGACGGATGAAGCTTTCTTT
TRBJ1-2 TRBV3-1 TRBD1 many CASSQGTGAGYTF TGTGCCAGCAGCCAAGGGACAGGGGCTGGCTACACCTTC
TRBJ2-7 TRBV7-2 TRBD2 NA CASSLWSGGMYEQYF TGTGCCAGCAGCTTATGGAGCGGGGGGATGTATGAGCAGTACTTC
TRBJ2-7 TRBV11-2 NA many CASSPGQGRGQREQYF TGTGCCAGCAGCCCCGGCCAGGGCCGGGGGCAAAGGGAGCAGTACTTC
TRBJ1-6 TRBV11-2 TRBD1 many CASSRTRDRGNSPLHF TGTGCCAGCAGCCGAACCCGGGACAGGGGTAATTCACCCCTCCACTTT
TRBJ1-1 TRBV12-3/TRBV12-4 NA many CASSLRGYTEAFF TGTGCCAGCAGTTTACGGGGATACACTGAAGCTTTCTTT
TRBJ2-1 TRBV12-3/TRBV12-4 TRBD1 many CASSLGTVNEQFF TGTGCCAGCAGTTTGGGGACAGTCAATGAGCAGTTCTTC
TRBJ1-5 TRBV11-2 NA many CASSLGVQGRGQPQHF TGTGCCAGCAGCTTAGGGGTCCAGGGTCGCGGTCAGCCCCAGCATTTT
TRBJ2-5 TRBV18 NA many CASSPLAAPRVQETQYF TGTGCCAGCTCACCACTAGCGGCGCCGAGGGTCCAAGAGACCCAGTACTTC
TRBJ2-2 TRBV7-8 TRBD2 few CASSSRIAGGLSGELFF TGTGCCAGCAGCTCCCGGATAGCGGGAGGACTGAGCGGGGAGCTGTTTTTT
TRBJ1-2 TRBV11-2 TRBD1 many CASSLGQGPGYTF TGTGCCAGCAGCTTAGGACAGGGGCCTGGCTACACCTTC
TRBJ1-5 TRBV19 NA few CASSIDLRWGNQPQHF TGTGCCAGTAGTATAGACCTTCGGTGGGGCAATCAGCCCCAGCATTTT
TRBJ2-4 TRBV9 NA few CASSVGPSQNIQYF TGTGCCAGCAGCGTAGGGCCTAGCCAAAACATTCAGTACTTC
TRBJ2-3 TRBV28 TRBD2 NA CATSTGLAGGDTQYF TGTGCCACCAGTACCGGACTAGCGGGAGGGGATACGCAGTATTTT
TRBJ1-1 TRBV28 NA NA CASRGGVMNTEAFF TGTGCCAGCCGCGGGGGGGTCATGAACACTGAAGCTTTCTTT
TRBJ2-1 TRBV10-1 TRBD2 many CASSEPGTTTEQFF TGCGCCAGCAGTGAGCCCGGGACTACCACCGAGCAGTTCTTC
TRBJ1-5 TRBV5-1 NA NA CASSQSINQPQHF TGCGCCAGCAGTCAGAGCATCAATCAGCCCCAGCATTTT
TRBJ1-5 TRBV30 NA many CAWSFRDGNQPQHF TGTGCCTGGAGTTTTCGGGACGGAAATCAGCCCCAGCATTTT
TRBJ1-5 TRBV28 NA many CASSPTDSNQPQHF TGTGCCAGCAGCCCGACTGATAGCAATCAGCCCCAGCATTTT
TRBJ2-2 TRBV5-4 NA NA CASSLGGGNAGELFF TGTGCCAGCAGCTTGGGGGGCGGCAACGCCGGGGAGCTGTTTTTT
TRBJ1-5 TRBV20-1 NA many CSARAGGPDQPQHF TGCAGTGCTAGAGCCGGGGGCCCGGATCAGCCCCAGCATTTT
TRBJ2-1 TRBV5-1 TRBD2 many CASTRTSGVNNEQFF TGCGCCAGCACCAGGACTAGCGGGGTGAACAATGAGCAGTTCTTC